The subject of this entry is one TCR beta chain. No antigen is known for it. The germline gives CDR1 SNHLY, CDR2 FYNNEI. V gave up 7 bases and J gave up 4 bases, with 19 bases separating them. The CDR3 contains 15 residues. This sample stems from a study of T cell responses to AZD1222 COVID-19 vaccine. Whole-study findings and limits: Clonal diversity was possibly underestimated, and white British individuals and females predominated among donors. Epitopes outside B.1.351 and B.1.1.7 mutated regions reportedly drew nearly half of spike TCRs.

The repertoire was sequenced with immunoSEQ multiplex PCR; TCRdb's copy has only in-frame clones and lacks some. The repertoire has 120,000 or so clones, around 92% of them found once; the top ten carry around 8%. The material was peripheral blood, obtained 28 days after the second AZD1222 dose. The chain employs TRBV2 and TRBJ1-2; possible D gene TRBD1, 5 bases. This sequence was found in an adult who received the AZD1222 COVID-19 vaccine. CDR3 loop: CASTPSRGESYGYTF. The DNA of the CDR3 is TGTGCCAGCACCCCGTCGAGGGGTGAGAGCTATGGCTACACCTTC.